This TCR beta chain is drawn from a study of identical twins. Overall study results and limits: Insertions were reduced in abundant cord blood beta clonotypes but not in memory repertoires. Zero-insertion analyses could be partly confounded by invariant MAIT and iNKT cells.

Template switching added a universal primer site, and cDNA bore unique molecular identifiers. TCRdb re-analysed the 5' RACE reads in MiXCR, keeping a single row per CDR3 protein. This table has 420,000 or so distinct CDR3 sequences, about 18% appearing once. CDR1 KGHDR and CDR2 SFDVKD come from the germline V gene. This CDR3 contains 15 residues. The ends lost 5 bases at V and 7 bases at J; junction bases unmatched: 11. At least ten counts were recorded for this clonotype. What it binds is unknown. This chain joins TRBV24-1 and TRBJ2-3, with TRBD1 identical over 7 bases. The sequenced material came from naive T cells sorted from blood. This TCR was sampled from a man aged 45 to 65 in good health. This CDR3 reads CATSAEGAGLNTQYF. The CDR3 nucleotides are TGTGCCACCAGTGCCGAGGGGGCAGGGCTAAATACGCAGTATTTT.